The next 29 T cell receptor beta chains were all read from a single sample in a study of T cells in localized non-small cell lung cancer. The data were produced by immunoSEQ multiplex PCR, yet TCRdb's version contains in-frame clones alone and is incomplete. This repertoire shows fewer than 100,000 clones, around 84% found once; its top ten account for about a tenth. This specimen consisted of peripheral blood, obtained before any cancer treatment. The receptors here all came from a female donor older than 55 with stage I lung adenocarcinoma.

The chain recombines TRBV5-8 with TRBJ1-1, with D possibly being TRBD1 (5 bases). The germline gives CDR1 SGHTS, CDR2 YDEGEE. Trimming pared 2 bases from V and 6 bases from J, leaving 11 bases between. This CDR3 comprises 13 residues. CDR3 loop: CASSFRDDAEAFF. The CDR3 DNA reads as TGTGCCAGCAGCTTCAGGGACGACGCTGAAGCTTTCTTT. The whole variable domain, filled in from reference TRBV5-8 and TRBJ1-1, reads EAGVTQSPTHLIKTRGQQATLRCSPISGHTSVYWYQQALGLGLQFLLWYDEGEERNRGNFPPRFSGRQFPNYSSELNVNALELEDSALYLCASSFRDDAEAFFGQGTRLTVV.

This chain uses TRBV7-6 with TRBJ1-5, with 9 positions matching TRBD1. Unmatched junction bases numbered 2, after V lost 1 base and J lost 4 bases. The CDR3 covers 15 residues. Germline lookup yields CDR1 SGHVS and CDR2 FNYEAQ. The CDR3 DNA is TGTGCCAGCAGCTTAGGACAGGGGGAAAATCAGCCCCAGCATTTT. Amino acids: CASSLGQGENQPQHF.

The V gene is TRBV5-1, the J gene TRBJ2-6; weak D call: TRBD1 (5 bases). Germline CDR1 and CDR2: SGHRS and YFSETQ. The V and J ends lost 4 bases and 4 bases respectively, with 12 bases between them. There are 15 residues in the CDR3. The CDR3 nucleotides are TGCGCCAGCAGCCAGGGAACCGGAGGGGCCAACGTCCTGACTTTC. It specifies CASSQGTGGANVLTF.

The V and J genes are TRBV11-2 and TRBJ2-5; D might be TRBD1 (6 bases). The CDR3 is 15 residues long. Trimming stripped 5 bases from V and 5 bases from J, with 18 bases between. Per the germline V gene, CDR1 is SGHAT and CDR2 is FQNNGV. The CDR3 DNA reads TGTGCCAGCAGCCCCGGGGCCGCGAGGGGGGAGACCCAGTACTTC. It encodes CASSPGAARGETQYF.

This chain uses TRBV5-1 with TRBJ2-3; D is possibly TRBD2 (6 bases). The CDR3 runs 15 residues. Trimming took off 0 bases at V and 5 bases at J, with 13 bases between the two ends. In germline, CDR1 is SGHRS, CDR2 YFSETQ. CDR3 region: CASSLAGGGVDTQYF. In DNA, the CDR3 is TGCGCCAGCAGCTTGGCCGGGGGTGGGGTAGATACGCAGTATTTT.

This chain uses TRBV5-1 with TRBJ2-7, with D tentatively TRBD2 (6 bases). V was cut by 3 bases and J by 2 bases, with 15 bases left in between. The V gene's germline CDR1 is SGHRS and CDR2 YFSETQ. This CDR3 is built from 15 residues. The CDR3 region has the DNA TGCGCCAGCAGCTCCTTGCGGGGCCCACCCTACGAGCAGTACTTC. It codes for CASSSLRGPPYEQYF.

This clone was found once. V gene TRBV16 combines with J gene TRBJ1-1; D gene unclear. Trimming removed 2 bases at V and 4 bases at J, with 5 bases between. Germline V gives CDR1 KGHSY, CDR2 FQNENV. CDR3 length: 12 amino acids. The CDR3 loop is CASSQPGTEAFF. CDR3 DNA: TGTGCCAGCAGCCAACCGGGCACTGAAGCTTTCTTT. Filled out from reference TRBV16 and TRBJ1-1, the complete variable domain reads GEEVAQTPKHLVRGEGQKAKLYCAPIKGHSYVFWYQQVLKNEFKFLISFQNENVFDETGMPKERFSAKCLPNSPCSLEIQATKLEDSAVYFCASSQPGTEAFFGQGTRLTVV.

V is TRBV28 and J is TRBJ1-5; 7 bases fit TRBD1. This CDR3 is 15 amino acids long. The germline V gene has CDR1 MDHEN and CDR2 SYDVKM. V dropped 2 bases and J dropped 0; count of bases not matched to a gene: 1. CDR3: CASSLEGASNQPQHF. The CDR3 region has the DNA TGTGCCAGCAGTTTAGAGGGGGCTAGCAATCAGCCCCAGCATTTT.

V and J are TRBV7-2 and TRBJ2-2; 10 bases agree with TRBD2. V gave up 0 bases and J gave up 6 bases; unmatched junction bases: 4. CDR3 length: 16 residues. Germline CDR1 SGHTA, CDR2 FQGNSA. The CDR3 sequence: CASSLAHGTSAGELFF. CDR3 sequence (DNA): TGTGCCAGCAGCTTAGCGCATGGGACTAGCGCCGGGGAGCTGTTTTTT.

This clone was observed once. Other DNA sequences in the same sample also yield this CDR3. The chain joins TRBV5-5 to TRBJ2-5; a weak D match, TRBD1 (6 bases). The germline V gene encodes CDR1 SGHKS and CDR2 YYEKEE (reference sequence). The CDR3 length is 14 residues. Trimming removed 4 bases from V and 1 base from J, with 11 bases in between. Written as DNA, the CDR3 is TGTGCCAGCAGCCCATGGACAGTCCAAGAGACCCAGTACTTC. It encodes CASSPWTVQETQYF.

In nucleotides, the CDR3 is TGTGCCAGCTCAGGCCAGGTTGCCGGGGAGCTGTTTTTT. As protein: CASSGQVAGELFF. This rearrangement joins TRBV18 to TRBJ2-2, with D unclear. This CDR3 spans 13 amino acids. Germline-derived CDR1 and CDR2 are KGHSH and LQKENI. Trimming removed 5 bases at V and 6 bases at J, with 10 bases between.

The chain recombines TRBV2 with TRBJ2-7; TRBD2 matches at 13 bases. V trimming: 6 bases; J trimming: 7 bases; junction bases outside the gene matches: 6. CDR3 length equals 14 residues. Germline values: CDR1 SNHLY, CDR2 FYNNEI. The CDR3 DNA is TGTGCCAGCAGGACGGGACTAGCGGGGTGGGAGCAGTACTTC. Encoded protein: CASRTGLAGWEQYF. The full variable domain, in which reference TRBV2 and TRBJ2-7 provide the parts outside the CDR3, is EPEVTQTPSHQVTQMGQEVILRCVPISNHLYFYWYRQILGQKVEFLVSFYNNEISEKSEIFDDQFSVERPDGSNFTLKIRSTKLEDSAMYFCASRTGLAGWEQYFGPGTRLTVT.

This chain's CDR3 is CASKDPGAGNQPQHF. The DNA of the CDR3 is TGTGCCAGCAAGGACCCGGGGGCGGGCAATCAGCCCCAGCATTTT. J is TRBJ1-5 and V is TRBV28, with D perhaps matching TRBD1 (6 bases). This CDR3 is 15 amino acids long. CDR1 MDHEN and CDR2 SYDVKM come from the germline V gene. The germline V and J ends were trimmed by 7 bases and 2 bases, with 15 bases remaining between them.

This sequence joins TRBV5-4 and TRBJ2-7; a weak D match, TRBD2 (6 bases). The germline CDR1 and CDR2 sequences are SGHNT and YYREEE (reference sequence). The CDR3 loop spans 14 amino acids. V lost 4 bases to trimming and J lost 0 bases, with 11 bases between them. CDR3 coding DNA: TGTGCCAGCAGCAATCGGGGGAACTCCTACGAGCAGTACTTC. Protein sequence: CASSNRGNSYEQYF.

CDR3 residues: CASSPPGGRNEKLFF. The CDR3 nucleotides read TGTGCCAGCAGTCCGCCCGGAGGGCGGAATGAAAAACTGTTTTTT. The chain couples TRBV5-4 to TRBJ1-4; no firm D call. There are 15 residues in the CDR3. V gave up 5 bases and J gave up 5 bases, with 16 bases separating them. In germline, CDR1 is SGHNT, CDR2 YYREEE (reference sequence).

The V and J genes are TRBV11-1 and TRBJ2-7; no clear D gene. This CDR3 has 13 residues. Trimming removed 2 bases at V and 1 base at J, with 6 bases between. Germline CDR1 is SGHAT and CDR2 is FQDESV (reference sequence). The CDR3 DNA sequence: TGTGCCAGCAGCTTAAGTATGTCCTACGAGCAGTACTTC. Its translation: CASSLSMSYEQYF.

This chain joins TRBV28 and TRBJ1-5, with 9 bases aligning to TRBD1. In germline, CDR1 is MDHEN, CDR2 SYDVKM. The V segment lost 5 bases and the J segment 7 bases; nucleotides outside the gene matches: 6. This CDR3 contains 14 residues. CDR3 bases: TGTGCCAGCAGTCGGGACAGGGTCGTGCAGCCCCAGCATTTT. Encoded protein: CASSRDRVVQPQHF.

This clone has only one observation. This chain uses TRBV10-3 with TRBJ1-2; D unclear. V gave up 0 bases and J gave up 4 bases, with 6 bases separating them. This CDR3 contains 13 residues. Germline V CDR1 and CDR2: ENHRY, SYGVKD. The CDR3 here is CAISESQFYGYTF. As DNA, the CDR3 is TGTGCCATCAGTGAGTCGCAATTCTATGGCTACACCTTC.

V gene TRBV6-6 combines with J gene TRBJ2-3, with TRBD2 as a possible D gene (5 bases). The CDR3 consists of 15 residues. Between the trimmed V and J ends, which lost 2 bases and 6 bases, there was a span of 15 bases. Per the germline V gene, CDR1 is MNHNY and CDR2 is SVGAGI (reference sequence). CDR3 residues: CASSYGRRSGDTQYF. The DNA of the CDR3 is TGTGCCAGCAGTTACGGTCGGAGGTCCGGCGATACGCAGTATTTT.

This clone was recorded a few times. The CDR3, as DNA: TGTGCCTGGAGTGTAAACTCGGGAGGAAACACCATATATTTT. This gives the protein CAWSVNSGGNTIYF. The J gene is TRBJ1-3, the V gene TRBV30; D unclear. This CDR3 is 14 amino acids long. Trimming cost V 0 bases and J 4 bases, with 10 bases left between them. Germline CDR1 and CDR2: GTSNPN and SVGIG (reference sequence).

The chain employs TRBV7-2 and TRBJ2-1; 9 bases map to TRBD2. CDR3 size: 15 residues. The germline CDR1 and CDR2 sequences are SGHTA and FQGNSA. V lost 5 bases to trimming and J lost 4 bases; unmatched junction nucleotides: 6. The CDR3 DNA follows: TGTGCCAGCAGCACCGGGACTAGCTTTTACAATGAGCAGTTCTTC. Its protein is CASSTGTSFYNEQFF.

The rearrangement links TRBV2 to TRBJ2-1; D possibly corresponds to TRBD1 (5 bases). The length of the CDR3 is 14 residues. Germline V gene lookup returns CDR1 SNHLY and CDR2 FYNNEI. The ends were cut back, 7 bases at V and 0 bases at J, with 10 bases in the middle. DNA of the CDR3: TGTGCCAGCATTGGCAGGGCCTCCTACAATGAGCAGTTCTTC. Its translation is CASIGRASYNEQFF.

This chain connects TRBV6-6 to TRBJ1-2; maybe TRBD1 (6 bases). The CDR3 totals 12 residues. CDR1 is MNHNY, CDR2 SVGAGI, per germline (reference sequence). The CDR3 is CVVGQGYHGYTF. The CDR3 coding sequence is TGTGTCGTGGGGCAGGGGTACCATGGCTACACCTTC.

For the CDR3, the DNA is TGTGCCAGCAGCAAAGAGGGCAGTGGGGCCTATGGCTACACCTTC. Translated: CASSKEGSGAYGYTF. The chain carries TRBV21-1 and TRBJ1-2; the table calls TRBD1, which could not be checked here. TRBV21-1 constitutes a pseudogene. The CDR3 spans 15 residues.

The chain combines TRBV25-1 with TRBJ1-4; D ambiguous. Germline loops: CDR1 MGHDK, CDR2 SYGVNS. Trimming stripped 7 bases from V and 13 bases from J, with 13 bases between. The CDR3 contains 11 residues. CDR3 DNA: TGTGCCAGCACTGGCGGGGAGGGACTGTTTTTT. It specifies CASTGGEGLFF.

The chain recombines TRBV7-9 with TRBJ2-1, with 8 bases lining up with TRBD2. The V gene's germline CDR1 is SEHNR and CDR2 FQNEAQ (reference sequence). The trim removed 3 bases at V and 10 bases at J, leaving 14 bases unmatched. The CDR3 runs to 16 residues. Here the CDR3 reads CASSFPLGTRSEEQFF. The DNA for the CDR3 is TGTGCCAGCAGCTTCCCGCTCGGGACTAGGTCGGAGGAGCAGTTCTTC.

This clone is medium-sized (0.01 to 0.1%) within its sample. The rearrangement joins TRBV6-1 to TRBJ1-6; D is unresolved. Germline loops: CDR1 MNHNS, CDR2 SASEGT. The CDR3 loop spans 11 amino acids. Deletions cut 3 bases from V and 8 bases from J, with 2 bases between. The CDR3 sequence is CASSEDSPLHF. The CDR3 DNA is TGTGCCAGCAGTGAGGATTCACCCCTCCACTTT.

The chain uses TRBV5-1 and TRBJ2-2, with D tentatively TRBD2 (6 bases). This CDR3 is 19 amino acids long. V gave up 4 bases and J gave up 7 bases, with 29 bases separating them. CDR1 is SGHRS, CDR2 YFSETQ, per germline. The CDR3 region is CASSRTLRDSGPSSGELFF. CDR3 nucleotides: TGCGCCAGCAGCCGCACGCTAAGGGACTCGGGACCTTCGAGCGGGGAGCTGTTTTTT.

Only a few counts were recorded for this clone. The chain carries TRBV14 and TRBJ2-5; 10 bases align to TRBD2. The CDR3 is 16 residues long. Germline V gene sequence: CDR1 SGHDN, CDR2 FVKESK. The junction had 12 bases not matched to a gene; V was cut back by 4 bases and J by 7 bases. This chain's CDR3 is CASSRLGAGGYGTQYF. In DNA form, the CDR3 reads TGTGCCAGCAGCCGTCTAGGAGCGGGGGGGTACGGGACCCAGTACTTC. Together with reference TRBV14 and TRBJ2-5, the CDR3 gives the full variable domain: EAGVTQFPSHSVIEKGQTVTLRCDPISGHDNLYWYRRVMGKEIKFLLHFVKESKQDESGMPNNRFLAERTGGTYSTLKVQPAELEDSGVYFCASSRLGAGGYGTQYFGPGTRLLVL.